Each of the 2 T cell receptor beta chains below was sequenced from the same sample in a study of T cells in Graves' hyperthyroidism and ophthalmopathy. It was RNA transcripts that yielded the amplified TCR beta CDR3 regions. The primer set for the first-round RT-PCR of the TCR CDR3 was HTBI. TCRdb re-analysed the multiplex PCR reads in MiXCR, keeping a single row per CDR3 protein. The table includes 800,000 or so distinct CDR3 sequences, around 39% detected once. Sequenced input: blood. All receptors derive from a man aged 18 to 35 with Graves' hyperthyroidism.

This clonotype was seen many times. V and J are TRBV19 and TRBJ1-1, with a tentative D call TRBD1 (6 bases). Trimming left V 8 bases short and J 2 bases short, with 15 bases between. CDR1 and CDR2 from the germline V gene are LNHDA and SQIVND (reference sequence). This CDR3 has 14 residues. The CDR3 is CASSYGTSNTEAFF. The CDR3 DNA sequence: TGTGCCAGTTCCTACGGGACAAGCAACACTGAAGCTTTCTTT.

Comment on this clonotype: A much larger clone sits a single nucleotide away, making a read error possible. The chain has TRBV5-1 and TRBJ1-4; 7 positions match TRBD1. V shed 3 bases and J 5 bases; nucleotides not matched to a gene: 7. The CDR3 is 15 residues long. Germline lookup yields CDR1 SGHRS and CDR2 YFSETQ. The CDR3 DNA sequence: TGCGCCAGCAGCTCATCGACAGGGAACAATGAAAAACTGTTTTTT. Protein product: CASSSSTGNNEKLFF.